This T cell receptor beta chain was sequenced in a study of Ad26.COV2.S vaccination and SARS-CoV-2 variants. Overall study: Donor participated within the Ad26.COV2.S arm of the COV1001 trial. Dosing was one shot or two shots 56 days apart. Findings and limits, study-wide: The authors reported substantial breadth in spike-specific CD8+ and CD4+ T cell responses after vaccination.

Assay used: immunoSEQ multiplex PCR; TCRdb lists only in-frame clones, some missing. This table has a few hundred thousand clones, roughly 84% appearing once. The treatment: roughly 20 received Ad26.COV2.S at low or high dose, single or two shots; roughly five received placebo; per-sample allocation not given. Samples were taken on day 63 after the first vaccine or placebo injection. Ad26.COV2.S expressed prefusion-stabilized spike from the original Wuhan strain. On this clone: Its antigen is unidentified.

The germline gives CDR1 MRHNA, CDR2 SNTAGT. The CDR3 has 17 amino acids. Trimming took 2 bases from V and 7 from J; bases not matched to a gene: 13. This chain joins TRBV6-4 and TRBJ2-2, with 7 bases lining up with TRBD2. The origin of this receptor is a person aged 18-60 years who received the Ad26.COV2.S COVID-19 vaccine or a placebo. The source was peripheral blood, collected in a trial of Ad26.COV2.S vaccine versus placebo. DNA of the CDR3: TGTGCCAGCAGTGACCCTACCGACGGGGGGTCCATCGGGGAGCTGTTTTTT. It encodes CASSDPTDGGSIGELFF.